A selection of T cell receptor beta chains follows, all from one sample in a study of chemoradiotherapy in HPV16-positive cancers. Profiled with immunoSEQ multiplex PCR; TCRdb holds only in-frame clones, not every one. Of approximately 470 clones listed, roughly four fifths are singletons. The sample in question was tumor tissue, obtained from a patient who underwent chemoradiotherapy. The receptors stem from a human donor with HPV-associated anogenital cancer. Each CDR3 is given with its conserved first and last residue. Each record gives: J gene, V gene, clone size, CDR3 protein. Expanded clones get a size class; other rows say once, few or many, or leave the size out.

TRBJ1-3 TRBV4-3 few CARSQDRDSSGNTIYF
TRBJ1-2 TRBV4-2 . CASSQGSLGGASYGYTF
TRBJ2-1 TRBV19 . CASSIASGRSNEQFF
TRBJ2-3 TRBV5-6 . CASSNTDTQYF
TRBJ2-2 TRBV9 . CASSNTGELFF
TRBJ1-2 TRBV4-1 . CASSLGAAGDLSLQGHGYTF
TRBJ1-2 TRBV27 . CARSLRGNGYTF
TRBJ2-3 TRBV15 . CATSRGWSAGGSGTDTQYF
TRBJ2-3 TRBV7-8 . CASSWDPKDTQYF
TRBJ1-2 TRBV28 once CASSPYDLYGYTF